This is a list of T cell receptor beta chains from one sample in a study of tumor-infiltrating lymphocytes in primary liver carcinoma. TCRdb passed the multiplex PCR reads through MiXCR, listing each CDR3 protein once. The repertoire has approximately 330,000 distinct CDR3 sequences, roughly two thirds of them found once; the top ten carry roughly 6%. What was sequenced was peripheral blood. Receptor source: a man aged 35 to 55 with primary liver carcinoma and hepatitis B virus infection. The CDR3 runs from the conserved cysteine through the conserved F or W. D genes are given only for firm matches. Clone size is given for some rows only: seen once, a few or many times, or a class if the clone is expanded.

CDR3 DNA: TGTACCAGCAGCCTGAGACAGGGGGGTACCTACGGGCAGTACTTC
CDR3 protein: CTSSLRQGGTYGQYF
D gene: TRBD1
J gene: TRBJ2-7
V gene: TRBV11-2
clone size: -

CDR3 DNA: TGTGCCAGTGCGATAATGAACACTGAAGCTTTCTTT
CDR3 protein: CASAIMNTEAFF
D gene: -
J gene: TRBJ1-1
V gene: TRBV6-1
clone size: few

CDR3 DNA: TGTGCTAGCAACTTAGAGCGATATCAGCCCCAGCATTTT
CDR3 protein: CASNLERYQPQHF
D gene: -
J gene: TRBJ1-5
V gene: TRBV11-1
clone size: -

CDR3 DNA: TGTGCCATCACCGACAACAACTACAAGCAGTATTTC
CDR3 protein: CAITDNNYKQYF
D gene: -
J gene: TRBJ2-7
V gene: TRBV10-3
clone size: -

CDR3 DNA: TGTGCCAGCAGCTTGGACAGGTTCTCTGAGCAGTACTTC
CDR3 protein: CASSLDRFSEQYF
D gene: TRBD1
J gene: TRBJ2-7
V gene: TRBV11-1
clone size: many

CDR3 DNA: TGTGCCAGCAGCCCCGAGGGAGAAAGAAACACCATATATTTT
CDR3 protein: CASSPEGERNTIYF
D gene: -
J gene: TRBJ1-3
V gene: TRBV7-9
clone size: -

CDR3 DNA: TGTGCCAACAGTTACTCTAGAGGAAATAGCGAGCAGTACTTC
CDR3 protein: CANSYSRGNSEQYF
D gene: -
J gene: TRBJ2-7
V gene: TRBV6-5
clone size: once

CDR3 DNA: TGTGCCGGGGACCAAATGCCGGCCCAGGGGAATGGCTACACCTTC
CDR3 protein: CAGDQMPAQGNGYTF
D gene: -
J gene: TRBJ1-2
V gene: TRBV30
clone size: -

CDR3 DNA: TGTGCCAGCAGTACGTTATCAAGGGGGAACAATCAGCCCCAGCATTTT
CDR3 protein: CASSTLSRGNNQPQHF
D gene: -
J gene: TRBJ1-5
V gene: TRBV6-2/TRBV6-3
clone size: few

CDR3 DNA: TGTACCAGCAGTTTTCAGGGAGGGCCCAATGAGCAGTTCTTC
CDR3 protein: CTSSFQGGPNEQFF
D gene: TRBD2
J gene: TRBJ2-1
V gene: TRBV12-3/TRBV12-4
clone size: -

CDR3 DNA: TGCGCCAGCAGTGAGTCGAGTTGGGTGGCTACCGAGAATTCACCCCTCCACTTT
CDR3 protein: CASSESSWVATENSPLHF
D gene: -
J gene: TRBJ1-6
V gene: TRBV10-2
clone size: -

CDR3 DNA: TGTGCCAGCAGCTTCCAGGGACCGCTGGACGATGAGCAGTTCTTC
CDR3 protein: CASSFQGPLDDEQFF
D gene: -
J gene: TRBJ2-1
V gene: TRBV11-1
clone size: few

CDR3 DNA: TGCGTCAGCAGCCAAGTTTTAGGGCGGGATGGGTACGAGCAGTACTTC
CDR3 protein: CVSSQVLGRDGYEQYF
D gene: -
J gene: TRBJ2-7
V gene: TRBV4-1
clone size: -

CDR3 DNA: TGTGTCAGCAGCCCCCAGCAGGAGGGATTGGATGAGCAGTTCTTC
CDR3 protein: CVSSPQQEGLDEQFF
D gene: -
J gene: TRBJ2-1
V gene: TRBV11-2
clone size: -

CDR3 DNA: TGTGCCAGCAGCTACCCGGGAGGGGGCGTCACAGATACGCAGTATTTT
CDR3 protein: CASSYPGGGVTDTQYF
D gene: -
J gene: TRBJ2-3
V gene: TRBV11-2
clone size: many

CDR3 DNA: -
CDR3 protein: CASSWGSGSGNEQSF
D gene: -
J gene: TRBJ2-1
V gene: TRBV6-2/TRBV6-3
clone size: few

CDR3 DNA: TGTGCCAGCAGTTACTTTGGAGGTCAGGATAATTCACCCCTCCACTTT
CDR3 protein: CASSYFGGQDNSPLHF
D gene: -
J gene: TRBJ1-6
V gene: TRBV6-5
clone size: many

CDR3 DNA: TGTGCCAGCAGCCCTAGCGGGATGAGCTCCTACAATGAGCAGTTCTTC
CDR3 protein: CASSPSGMSSYNEQFF
D gene: TRBD2
J gene: TRBJ2-1
V gene: TRBV11-2
clone size: many